Following are 2 T cell receptor beta chains from one sample sequenced in a study of CD8 T cells in ankylosing spondylitis. Study outcomes and limitations: Apparently characteristic of ankylosing spondylitis blood was a TCR beta motif (fewer than 10 highly homologous variants).

These receptors' targets are unknown. One entry per CDR3 protein, called by TCRdb with MiXCR from the 5' RACE reads. The data show some 700,000 distinct CDR3 sequences, with around 17% seen just once and 19% held by the top ten. The sample was blood, either unsorted or a sorted T cell fraction (not recorded which). The receptors shown here come from a male donor with ankylosing spondylitis.

This chain links TRBV20-1 with TRBJ2-2; D unclear. This CDR3 comprises 13 residues. Germline lookup yields CDR1 DFQATT and CDR2 SNEGSKA (reference sequence). Between the trimmed V and J ends, which lost 0 bases and 7 bases, there was a span of 9 bases. The CDR3 DNA sequence: TGCAGTGCTAGAGATCGCAGGCGCGGGGAGCTGTTTTTT. It translates to CSARDRRRGELFF.

This clonotype occurred a few times. The V call is TRBV7-9, the J call TRBJ1-1, with D possibly being TRBD1 (5 bases). V was clipped by 0 bases and J by 4 bases, with 12 bases between them. The CDR3 is 15 amino acids. The germline V gene encodes CDR1 SEHNR and CDR2 FQNEAQ (reference sequence). Written as DNA, the CDR3 is TGTGCCAGCAGCTTAGCGGTGTCGGGGGGCACTGAAGCTTTCTTT. Its translation is CASSLAVSGGTEAFF.